One TCR beta chain is described in this entry. Its antigen remains unidentified. No qualities accompany the bases; no much larger clone lies one base away. This entry comes from a study of beta chain features in type 1 diabetes (dated by TCRdb to 2016 to 2018). Broadly, across the study: No differences in mean age, gender distribution, total cell number or subset yield were found between patients and healthy donors. Across all samples, 107,917,701 sorted cells were examined, and cell number per subset correlated strongly with RNA yield. In the study, recently diagnosed type 1 diabetes patients and matched healthy donors were compared on the TCRB repertoires of their sorted circulating CD4+ T cell subsets. Regulatory and stem cell-like memory subsets were isolated from only 8 patients and roughly 8 healthy donors, whereas naive and central memory subsets came from all 30 or so donors. The full study reports these points: Naive, central memory and regulatory TCRB repertoires appeared to be more alike among patients than among healthy donors. In all four CD4+ subsets, TCRB CDR3 length was moderately but significantly shorter in type 1 diabetes patients. At VDJ recombination sites, type 1 diabetes patients had fewer insertions and more deleted nucleotides, which implies abnormalities in thymic rearrangement. Because the HLA sub-analyses included only small numbers of individuals, any influence of HLA type on TCRB rearrangement was left unresolved. Because cDNA was sequenced instead of genomic DNA, highly expressing activated cells could be over-represented, though the groups showed no difference in activation or CD3 levels. Shorter templates might have been favored by PCR, but patient and control samples were amplified and corrected together, so both groups would have been affected equally by any skew.

V is reduced by 3 bases and J by 3 bases, leaving a spacing of 12 bases between them. Reading from cysteine to phenylalanine, the CDR3 counts 15 amino acids. Only the CDR3 region is kept as DNA, spanning 45 bases read in frame from base 1. Based on the germline V gene, the CDR1 and CDR2 sequences are MGHDK and SYGVNS. All of the isolated RNA was reverse transcribed with the High Capacity cDNA Reverse Transcription Kit, so expressed TCRB transcripts were sequenced. Deep immunoSEQ sequencing was applied to naive, central memory and regulatory T cell samples, giving an average of roughly 3.5 million total reads per sample. Sorted cells were lysed in RLT buffer, and RNA was extracted using DNase-treated RNeasy Micro or Mini kits according to cell number. To prevent cross-contamination, every cell subset was processed on its own, while patient and healthy donor samples were processed together. The immunoSEQ multiplex PCR was used to amplify TCRB sequences from cDNA, yielding 87-bp fragments that span the CDR3 region. Sequencing of the amplicons was performed on the Illumina HiSeq platform. The paper's processing steps were these. PCR bias was corrected computationally using synthetic template baselines, and reads within Hamming distance 2 were collapsed, with unmergeable singletons discarded. By aligning reads against IMGT, V, D and J genes, CDR3 length, and insertions or deletions at six rearrangement sites were assigned. Clonotype counts were normalized to sorted cell number within each subset before computing true diversity and Gini coefficients with the tcR R package. The overlap coefficient, calculated on TCRB nucleotide sequences, was used to measure repertoire sharing. As a proxy for the pre-selection repertoire, out-of-frame TCRB sequences from naive cells were analyzed. Imported from immuneACCESS, the table was reduced by TCRdb to in-frame sequences with V and J called. These copies leave out some clones; in studies compared against another copy, an unresolved V gene accounts for under half, and the cause of the remainder is not known. That table gives V, J and clone size, and the DNA gave D and trimming. This sample is represented by around 430,000 clones; about 30% of them were singletons. In total, the top ten clones hold about 0.065% of the sample.

Each donor gave one peripheral blood draw, averaging approximately 0.12 L, which was collected into heparinised tubes. Naive, central memory, regulatory and stem cell-like memory CD4+ T cells were sorted on a BD FACSAria II using a panel including CD45RO, CCR7, CD25, CD127, CD95 and CD27. Every sorted population had a purity above 95%. PBMCs were separated immediately by Lymphoprep density gradient centrifugation and were stained directly, without being cultured. So that batch effects would be minimized, each experiment stained and sorted samples in pairs, pairing one healthy donor with one patient.

The rearranged segments are TRBV25-1 and TRBJ1-5; possibly the D gene is TRBD1, per 6 matching bases. Sequences were obtained from naive CD4+ T cells from blood. The label giving this sample's cell subset or site can be read as: true naive CD4+ T cells. The origin of this receptor is a young man in good health. The bases are TGTGCCAGCAGTGACGCGGGACAACTCAATCAGCCCCAGCATTTT. Translated, it gives CASSDAGQLNQPQHF.